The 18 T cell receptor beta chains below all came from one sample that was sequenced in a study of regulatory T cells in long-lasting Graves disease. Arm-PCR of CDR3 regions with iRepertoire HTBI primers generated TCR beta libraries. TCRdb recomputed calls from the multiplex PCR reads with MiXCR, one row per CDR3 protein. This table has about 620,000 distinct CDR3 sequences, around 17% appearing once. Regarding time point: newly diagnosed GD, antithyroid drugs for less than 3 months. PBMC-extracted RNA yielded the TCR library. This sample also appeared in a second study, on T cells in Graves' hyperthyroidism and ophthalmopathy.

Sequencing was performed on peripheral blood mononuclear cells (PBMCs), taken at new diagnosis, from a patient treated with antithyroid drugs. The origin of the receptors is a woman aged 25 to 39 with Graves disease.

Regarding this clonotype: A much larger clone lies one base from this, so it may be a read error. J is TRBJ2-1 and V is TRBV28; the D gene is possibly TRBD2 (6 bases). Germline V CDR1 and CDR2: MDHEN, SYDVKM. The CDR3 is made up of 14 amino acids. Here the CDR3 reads CASSLAGTYNEQLF. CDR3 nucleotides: TGTGCCAGCAGTTTAGCGGGAACCTACAATGAGCAGCTCTTC.

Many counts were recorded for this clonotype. This CDR3 is CASSGQFYEQYF. As DNA, the CDR3 is TGTGCCAGCAGTGGCCAGTTCTACGAGCAGTACTTC. The chain links TRBV2 to TRBJ2-7; D is unclear. V lost 4 bases and J lost 3, with 7 bases in between. The CDR3 extends over 12 amino acids. The germline CDR1 and CDR2 sequences are SNHLY and FYNNEI.

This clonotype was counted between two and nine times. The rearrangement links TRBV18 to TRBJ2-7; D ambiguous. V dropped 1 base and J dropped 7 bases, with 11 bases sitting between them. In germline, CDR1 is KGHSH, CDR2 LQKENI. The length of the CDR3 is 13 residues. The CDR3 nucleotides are TGTGCCAGCTCACCACAGGAAGGGATGGAGCAGTACTTC. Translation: CASSPQEGMEQYF.

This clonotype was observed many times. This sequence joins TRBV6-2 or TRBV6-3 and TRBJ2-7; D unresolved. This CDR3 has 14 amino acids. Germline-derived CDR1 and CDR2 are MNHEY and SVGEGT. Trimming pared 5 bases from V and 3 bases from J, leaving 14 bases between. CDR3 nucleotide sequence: TGTGCCAGCAGTGAACTTGCGGCAGGCTACGAGCAGTACTTC. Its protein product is CASSELAAGYEQYF.

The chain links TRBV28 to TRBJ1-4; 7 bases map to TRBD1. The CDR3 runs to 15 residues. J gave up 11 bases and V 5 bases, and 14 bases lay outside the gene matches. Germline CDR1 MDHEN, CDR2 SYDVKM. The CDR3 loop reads CASSGPGTVKAKLFF. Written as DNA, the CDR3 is TGTGCCAGCAGTGGACCCGGGACAGTAAAGGCGAAACTGTTTTTT. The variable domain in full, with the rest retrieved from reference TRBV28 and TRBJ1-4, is DVKVTQSSRYLVKRTGEKVFLECVQDMDHENMFWYRQDPGLGLRLIYFSYDVKMKEKGDIPEGYSVSREKKERFSLILESASTNQTSMYLCASSGPGTVKAKLFFGSGTQLSVL.

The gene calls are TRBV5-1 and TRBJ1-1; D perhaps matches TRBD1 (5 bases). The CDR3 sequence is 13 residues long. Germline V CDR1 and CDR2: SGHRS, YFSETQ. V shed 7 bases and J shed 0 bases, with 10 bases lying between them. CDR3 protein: CASASGMNTEAFF. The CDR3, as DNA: TGCGCCAGCGCCTCAGGGATGAACACTGAAGCTTTCTTT.

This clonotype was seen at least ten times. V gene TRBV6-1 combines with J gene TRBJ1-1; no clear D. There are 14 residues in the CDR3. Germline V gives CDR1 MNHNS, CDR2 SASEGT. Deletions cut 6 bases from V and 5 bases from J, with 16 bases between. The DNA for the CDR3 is TGTGCCAGCAGCCGGCCGGGCGGGATAACTGAAGCTTTCTTT. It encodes CASSRPGGITEAFF.

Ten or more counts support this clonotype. CDR3 bases: TGTGCCAGCTCCCAGACCCTTTCGAACACTGAAGCTTTCTTT. Its protein product is CASSQTLSNTEAFF. The chain carries TRBV18 and TRBJ1-1; D is uncertain. The CDR3 is 14 residues long. Germline V gene data show CDR1 as KGHSH and CDR2 as LQKENI. The V end lost 6 bases, the J end lost 1 base, and 12 bases lay between the germline ends.

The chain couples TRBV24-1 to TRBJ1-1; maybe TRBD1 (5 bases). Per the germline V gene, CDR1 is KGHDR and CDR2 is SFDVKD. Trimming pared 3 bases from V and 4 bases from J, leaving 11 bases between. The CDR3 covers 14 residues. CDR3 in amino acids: CATSDTGVGTEAFF. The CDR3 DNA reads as TGTGCCACCAGTGATACGGGGGTGGGCACTGAAGCTTTCTTT.

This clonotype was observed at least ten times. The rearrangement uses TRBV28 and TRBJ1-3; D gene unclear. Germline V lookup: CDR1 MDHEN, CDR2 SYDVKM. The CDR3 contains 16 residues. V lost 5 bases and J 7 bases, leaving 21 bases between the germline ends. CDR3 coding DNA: TGTGCCAGCAGTCTTCCGGCGGGGTTCAATAGGAACACCATATATTTT. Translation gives CASSLPAGFNRNTIYF.

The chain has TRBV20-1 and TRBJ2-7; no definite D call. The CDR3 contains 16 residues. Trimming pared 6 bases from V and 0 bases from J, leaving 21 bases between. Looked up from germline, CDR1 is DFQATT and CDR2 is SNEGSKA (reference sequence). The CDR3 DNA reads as TGCAGTGCCAACCCCCCCGTTAACCTGGGCTCCTACGAGCAGTACTTC. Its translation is CSANPPVNLGSYEQYF.

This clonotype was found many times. CDR3 in amino acids: CASSGVRYGYTF. The CDR3 DNA sequence: TGTGCCAGCAGTGGAGTACGGTATGGCTACACCTTC. This chain uses TRBV2 with TRBJ1-2, with D unclear. V lost 4 bases, J lost 5 bases, and 8 bases lay in between. The CDR3 runs to 12 residues. Germline CDR1 reads SNHLY; CDR2 reads FYNNEI.

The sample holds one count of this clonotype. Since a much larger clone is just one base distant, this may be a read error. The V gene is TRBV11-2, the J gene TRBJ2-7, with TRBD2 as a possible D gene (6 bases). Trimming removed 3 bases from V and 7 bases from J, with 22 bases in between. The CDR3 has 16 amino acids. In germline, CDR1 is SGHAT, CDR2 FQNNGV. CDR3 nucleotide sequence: TGTGCCAGCAGCTTGAGGAGTGCGGGGCAAGGGGATGAGCAGTACTTC. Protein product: CASSLRSAGQGDEQYF.

The DNA of the CDR3 is TGTGCCAGCAGCTTTATGGTAAACACCGGGGAGCTGTTTTTT. This gives the protein CASSFMVNTGELFF. This sequence joins TRBV7-3 and TRBJ2-2; D remains ambiguous. This CDR3 region has 14 residues. Germline V gene data show CDR1 as SGHTA and CDR2 as FQGTGA. The V and J ends lost 3 bases and 2 bases respectively, with 7 bases between them.

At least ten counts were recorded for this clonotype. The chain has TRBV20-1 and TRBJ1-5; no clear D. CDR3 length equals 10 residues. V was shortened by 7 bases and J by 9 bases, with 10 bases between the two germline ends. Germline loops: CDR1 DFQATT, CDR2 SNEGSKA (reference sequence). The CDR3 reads CSVVSGPQHF. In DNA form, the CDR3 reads TGCAGTGTTGTCTCCGGGCCCCAGCATTTT.

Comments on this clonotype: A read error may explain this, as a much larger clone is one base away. In nucleotides, the CDR3 is TGTGCCAGCAGTGATGAACAGGGACTTCCCAGGACTGGAGCTTTCTTT. This encodes CASSDEQGLPRTGAFF. This chain connects TRBV6-1 to TRBJ1-1, with D possibly being TRBD1 (6 bases). From germline, CDR1 is MNHNS and CDR2 SASEGT. CDR3 size: 16 residues.

Here the CDR3 DNA reads TGTGCCAGCAGTTACTCGCGAGGGGGAAGAGGAAACACCATATATTTT. Translating it yields CASSYSRGGRGNTIYF. The V and J genes are TRBV6-5 and TRBJ1-3; D might be TRBD1 (6 bases). With 0 bases removed from V and 4 bases from J, the gap between germline ends came to 13 bases. The CDR3 is made up of 16 amino acids. The V gene's germline CDR1 is MNHEY and CDR2 SVGAGI.

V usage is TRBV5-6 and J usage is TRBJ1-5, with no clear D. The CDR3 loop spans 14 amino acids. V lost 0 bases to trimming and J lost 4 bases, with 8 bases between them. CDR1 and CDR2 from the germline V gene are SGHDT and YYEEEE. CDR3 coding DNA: TGTGCCAGCAGCTTGGCAAACGGGAATCAGCCCCAGCATTTT. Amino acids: CASSLANGNQPQHF.